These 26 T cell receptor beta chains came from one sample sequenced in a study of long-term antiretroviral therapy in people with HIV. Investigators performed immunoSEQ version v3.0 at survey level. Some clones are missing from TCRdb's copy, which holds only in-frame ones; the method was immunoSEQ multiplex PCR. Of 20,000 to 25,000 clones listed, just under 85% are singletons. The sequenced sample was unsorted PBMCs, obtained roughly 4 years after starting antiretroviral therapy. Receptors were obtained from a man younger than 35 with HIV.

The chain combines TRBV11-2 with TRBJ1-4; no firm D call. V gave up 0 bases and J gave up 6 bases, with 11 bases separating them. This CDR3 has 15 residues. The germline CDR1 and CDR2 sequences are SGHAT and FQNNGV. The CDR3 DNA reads TGTGCCAGCAGCTTAGATTCTATAAGGGATGAAAAACTGTTTTTT. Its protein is CASSLDSIRDEKLFF.

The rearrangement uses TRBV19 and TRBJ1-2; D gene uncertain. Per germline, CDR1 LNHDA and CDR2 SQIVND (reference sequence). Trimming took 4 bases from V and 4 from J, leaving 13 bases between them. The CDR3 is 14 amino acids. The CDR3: CASSRLEAGYGYTF. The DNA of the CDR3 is TGTGCCAGTAGTAGGCTGGAAGCCGGCTATGGCTACACCTTC.

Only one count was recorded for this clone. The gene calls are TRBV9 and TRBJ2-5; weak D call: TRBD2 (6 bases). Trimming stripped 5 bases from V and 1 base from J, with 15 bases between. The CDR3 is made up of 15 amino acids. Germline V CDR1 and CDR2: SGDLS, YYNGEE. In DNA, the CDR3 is TGTGCCAGCAGTGTTCCCGGGGGAAGCCAAGAGACCCAGTACTTC. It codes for CASSVPGGSQETQYF.

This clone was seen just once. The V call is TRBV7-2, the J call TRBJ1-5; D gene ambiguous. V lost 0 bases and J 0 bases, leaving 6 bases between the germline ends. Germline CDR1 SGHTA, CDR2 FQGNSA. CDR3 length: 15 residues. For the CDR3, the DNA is TGTGCCAGCAGCTTAGCACGCTATAGCAATCAGCCCCAGCATTTT. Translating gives CASSLARYSNQPQHF.

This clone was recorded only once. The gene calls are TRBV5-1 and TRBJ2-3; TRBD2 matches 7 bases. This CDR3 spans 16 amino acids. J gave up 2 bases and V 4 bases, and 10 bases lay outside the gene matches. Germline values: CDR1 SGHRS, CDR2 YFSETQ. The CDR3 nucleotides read TGCGCCAGCAGCCCTCCTGCGGGACTATTCACAGATACGCAGTATTTT. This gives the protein CASSPPAGLFTDTQYF.

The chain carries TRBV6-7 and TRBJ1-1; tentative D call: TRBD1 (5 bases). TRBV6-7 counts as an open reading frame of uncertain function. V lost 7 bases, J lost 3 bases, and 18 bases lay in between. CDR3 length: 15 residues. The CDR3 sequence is CASTARGTQDTEAFF. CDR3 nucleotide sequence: TGTGCCAGCACCGCAAGAGGGACCCAGGACACTGAAGCTTTCTTT.

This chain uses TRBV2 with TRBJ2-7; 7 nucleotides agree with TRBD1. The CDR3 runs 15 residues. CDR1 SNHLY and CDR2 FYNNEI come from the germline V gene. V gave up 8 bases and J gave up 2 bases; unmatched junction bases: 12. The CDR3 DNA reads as TGTGCCAGCGCTTGGGGGACAGCATTGACCTACGAGCAGTACTTC. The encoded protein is CASAWGTALTYEQYF.

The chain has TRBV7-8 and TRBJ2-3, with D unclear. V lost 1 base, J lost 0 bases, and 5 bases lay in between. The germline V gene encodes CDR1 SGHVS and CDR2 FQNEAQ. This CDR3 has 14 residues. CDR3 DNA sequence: TGTGCCAGCAGCTTAGGACCTAGCACAGATACGCAGTATTTT. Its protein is CASSLGPSTDTQYF. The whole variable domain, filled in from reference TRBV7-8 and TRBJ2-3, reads GAGVSQSPRYKVAKRGQDVALRCDPISGHVSLFWYQQALGQGPEFLTYFQNEAQLDKSGLPSDRFFAERPEGSVSTLKIQRTQQEDSAVYLCASSLGPSTDTQYFGPGTRLTVL.

The CDR3 DNA follows: TGTGCTAGTGGTTCGTGGACAGGGACCAACACTGAAGCTTTCTTT. Protein product: CASGSWTGTNTEAFF. V is TRBV12-5 and J is TRBJ1-1, with TRBD1 identical over 8 bases. The trim removed 4 bases at V and 2 bases at J, leaving 6 bases unmatched. CDR1 and CDR2 from the germline V gene are LGHNT and FRNRAP. This CDR3 region has 15 residues.

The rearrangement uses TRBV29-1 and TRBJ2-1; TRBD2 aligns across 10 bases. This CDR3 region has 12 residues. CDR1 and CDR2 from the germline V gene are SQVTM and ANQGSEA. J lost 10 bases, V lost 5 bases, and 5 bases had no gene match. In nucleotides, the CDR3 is TGCAGCGTTAGCGGGGGGGCCGTCGAGCAGTTCTTC. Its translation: CSVSGGAVEQFF.

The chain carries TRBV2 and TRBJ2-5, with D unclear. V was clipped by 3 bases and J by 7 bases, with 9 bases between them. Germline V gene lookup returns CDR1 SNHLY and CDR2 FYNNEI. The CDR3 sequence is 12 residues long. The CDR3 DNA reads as TGTGCCAGCAGTGATAATAGGAGGACCCAGTACTTC. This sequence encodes CASSDNRRTQYF.

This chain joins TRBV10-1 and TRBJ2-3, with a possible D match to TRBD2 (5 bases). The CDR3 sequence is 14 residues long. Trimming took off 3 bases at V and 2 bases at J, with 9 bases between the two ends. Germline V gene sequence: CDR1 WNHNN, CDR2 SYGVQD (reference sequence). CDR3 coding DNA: TGCGCCAGCAGTGACCGAGCGGCCACAGATACGCAGTATTTT. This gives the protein CASSDRAATDTQYF.

CDR3 bases: TGTGCCAGCAGCCAAGATCGGGGGGGCCCCGGGGAGCTGTTTTTT. This translates into CASSQDRGGPGELFF. This chain links TRBV4-2 with TRBJ2-2; 8 nucleotides agree with TRBD2. The CDR3 totals 15 residues. Unmatched junction bases numbered 3, after V lost 0 bases and J lost 6 bases. Looked up from germline, CDR1 is LGHNA and CDR2 is YNFKEQ.

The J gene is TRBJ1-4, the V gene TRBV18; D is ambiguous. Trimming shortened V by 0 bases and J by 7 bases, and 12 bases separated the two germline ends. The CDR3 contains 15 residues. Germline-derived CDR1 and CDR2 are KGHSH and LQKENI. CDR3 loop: CASSPPAEGGEKLFF. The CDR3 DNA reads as TGTGCCAGCTCACCACCGGCAGAGGGTGGTGAAAAACTGTTTTTT. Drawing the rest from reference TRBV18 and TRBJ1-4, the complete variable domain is NAGVMQNPRHLVRRRGQEARLRCSPMKGHSHVYWYRQLPEEGLKFMVYLQKENIIDESGMPKERFSAEFPKEGPSILRIQQVVRGDSAAYFCASSPPAEGGEKLFFGSGTQLSVL.

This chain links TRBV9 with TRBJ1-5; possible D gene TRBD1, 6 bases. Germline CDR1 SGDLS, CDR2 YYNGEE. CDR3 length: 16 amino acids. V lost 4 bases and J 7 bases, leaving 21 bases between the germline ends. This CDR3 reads CASSSGEGGLGQPQHF. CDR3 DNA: TGTGCCAGCAGCTCCGGGGAAGGGGGACTTGGGCAGCCCCAGCATTTT.

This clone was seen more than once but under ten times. Here the CDR3 reads CASRGVYGGELFF. Here the CDR3 DNA reads TGTGCCAGCAGAGGGGTATACGGTGGGGAGCTGTTTTTT. The V call is TRBV7-6, the J call TRBJ2-2, with D perhaps matching TRBD1 (5 bases). Per the germline V gene, CDR1 is SGHVS and CDR2 is FNYEAQ. Trimming removed 6 bases from V and 8 bases from J, with 13 bases in between. This CDR3 spans 13 amino acids.

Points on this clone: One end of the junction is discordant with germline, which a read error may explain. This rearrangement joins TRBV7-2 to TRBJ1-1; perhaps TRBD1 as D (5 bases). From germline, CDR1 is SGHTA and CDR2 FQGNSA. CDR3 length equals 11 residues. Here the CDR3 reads CASSSRGGTLF. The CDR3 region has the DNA TGTGCCAGCAGCTCAAGGGGCGGGACCTTATTT.

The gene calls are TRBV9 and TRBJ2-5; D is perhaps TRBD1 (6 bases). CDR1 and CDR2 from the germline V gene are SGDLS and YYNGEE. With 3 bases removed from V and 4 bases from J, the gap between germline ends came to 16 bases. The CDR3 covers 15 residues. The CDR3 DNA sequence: TGTGCCAGCAGCGAACAGGGATGGGCTGGAGAGACCCAGTACTTC. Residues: CASSEQGWAGETQYF.

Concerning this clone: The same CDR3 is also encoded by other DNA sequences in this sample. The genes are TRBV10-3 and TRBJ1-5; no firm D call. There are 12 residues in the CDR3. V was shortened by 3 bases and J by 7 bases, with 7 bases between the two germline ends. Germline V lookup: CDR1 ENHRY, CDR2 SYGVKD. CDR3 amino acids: CAISEGRQPQHF. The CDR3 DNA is TGTGCCATCAGTGAAGGGCGCCAGCCCCAGCATTTT.

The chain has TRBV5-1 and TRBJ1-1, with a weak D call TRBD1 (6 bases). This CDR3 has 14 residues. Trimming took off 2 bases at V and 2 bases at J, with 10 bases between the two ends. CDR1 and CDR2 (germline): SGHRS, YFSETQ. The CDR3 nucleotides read TGCGCCAGCAGCTTAATAGGGGGAAACACTGAAGCTTTCTTT. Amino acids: CASSLIGGNTEAFF.

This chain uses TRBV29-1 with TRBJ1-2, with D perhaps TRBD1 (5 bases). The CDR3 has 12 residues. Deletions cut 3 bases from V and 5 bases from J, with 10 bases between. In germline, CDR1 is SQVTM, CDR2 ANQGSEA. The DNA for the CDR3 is TGCAGCGTTGATGGGACGGTATATGGCTACACCTTC. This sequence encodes CSVDGTVYGYTF.

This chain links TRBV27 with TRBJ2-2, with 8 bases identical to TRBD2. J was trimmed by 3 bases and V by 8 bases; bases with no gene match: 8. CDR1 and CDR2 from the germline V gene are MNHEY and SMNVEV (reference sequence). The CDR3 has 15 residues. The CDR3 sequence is CASLPGGVHTGELFF. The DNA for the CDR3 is TGTGCCAGCCTCCCCGGGGGGGTTCACACCGGGGAGCTGTTTTTT.

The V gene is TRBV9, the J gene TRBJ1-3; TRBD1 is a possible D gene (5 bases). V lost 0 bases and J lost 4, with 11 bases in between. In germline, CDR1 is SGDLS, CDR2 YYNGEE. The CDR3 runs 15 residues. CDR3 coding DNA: TGTGCCAGCAGCGTAGGTCAGGGAGCGGGAAACACCATATATTTT. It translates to CASSVGQGAGNTIYF.

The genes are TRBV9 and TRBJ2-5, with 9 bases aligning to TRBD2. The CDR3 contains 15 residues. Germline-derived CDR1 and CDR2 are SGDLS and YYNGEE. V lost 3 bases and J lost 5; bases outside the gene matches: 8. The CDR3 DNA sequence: TGTGCCAGCAGCGGGGGAGCGGGGGGCTGGGAGACCCAGTACTTC. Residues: CASSGGAGGWETQYF.

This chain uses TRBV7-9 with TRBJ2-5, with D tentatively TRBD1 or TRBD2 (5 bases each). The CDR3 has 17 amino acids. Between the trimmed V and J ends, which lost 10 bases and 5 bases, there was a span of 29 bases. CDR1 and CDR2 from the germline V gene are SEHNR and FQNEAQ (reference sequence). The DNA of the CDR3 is TGTGCCACCCTGACTATACCCCCAGGGTCCCTGAGGGAGACCCAGTACTTC. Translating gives CATLTIPPGSLRETQYF.

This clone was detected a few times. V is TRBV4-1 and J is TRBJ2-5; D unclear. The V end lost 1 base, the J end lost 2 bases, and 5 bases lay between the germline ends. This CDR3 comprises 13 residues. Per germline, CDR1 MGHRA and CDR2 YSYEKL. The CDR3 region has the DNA TGCGCCAGCAGCCAAGTGCTGCAAGAGACCCAGTACTTC. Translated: CASSQVLQETQYF.